This T cell receptor beta chain was recorded in a study of T cell clonality in common variable immunodeficiency. Points from the study as a whole: Fewer deletions and N-nucleotide insertions were reportedly seen in common variable immunodeficiency TCR beta sequences. T cell subpopulation sequencing would be needed to explain CVID clonality. Links between repertoire features and CVID complications were heterogeneity-limited.

Measured with immunoSEQ multiplex PCR; TCRdb has only the in-frame clones, and not every one. The sample shows 30,000 to 45,000 clones, none of them appearing just once. V was pared by 5 bases and J by 3 bases, with 10 bases of the junction left unmatched. The CDR3 is 15 amino acids. Looked up from germline, CDR1 is SGHAT and CDR2 is FQNNGV. This clone was picked up many times. Its antigen is not identified. The read ends 3 residues shy of where the CDR3 ends; the end is completed using the germline J gene. The sequence was collected from a person aged 18-70 years in good health. Sequencing input: peripheral blood mononuclear cells. The rearrangement joins TRBV11-2 to TRBJ2-7; 7 bases align to TRBD1. The CDR3 loop reads CASSLTGTVSYEQYF. The sequenced part of the CDR3 DNA is TGTGCCAGCAGCCTAACCGGGACAGTGAGCTACGAG.